This is a list of T cell receptor beta chains from one sample in a study of shared clonotypes between healthy human individuals. The repertoire was sequenced with immunoSEQ multiplex PCR; TCRdb's copy has only in-frame clones and lacks some. Among over a million clones listed, around three quarters were seen once. Sequencing was carried out using memory CD4+ T cells from PBMCs. These receptors were obtained from a man in his late teens or twenties in good health. Some clones in this sample may be carry-over from other donors' samples. Each CDR3 is given with its conserved first and last residue. The D gene is left open where the match is weak. A clone size is listed for some rows: how often the clone was seen (once, few, many), or a class if it is expanded.

abundance: .; v_gene: TRBV7-3; d_gene: .; j_gene: TRBJ1-1; CDR3nt: TGTGCCAGCAGCCTTGGGGGTTCGAACACTGAAGCTTTCTTT; CDR3aa: CASSLGGSNTEAFF
abundance: .; v_gene: TRBV6-1; d_gene: .; j_gene: TRBJ2-1; CDR3nt: TGTGCCAGCAGAATAGCGGAAGTCTACAATGAGCAGTTCTTC; CDR3aa: CASRIAEVYNEQFF
abundance: .; v_gene: TRBV2; d_gene: TRBD2; j_gene: TRBJ2-2; CDR3nt: TGTGCCAGCAATACCGGGACTAGGAACACCGGGGAGCTGTTTTTT; CDR3aa: CASNTGTRNTGELFF
abundance: .; v_gene: TRBV5-6; d_gene: TRBD2; j_gene: TRBJ2-1; CDR3nt: TGTGCCAGCAGCTCCCACGGGGGGATTTGGGTGAATGAGCAGTTCTTC; CDR3aa: CASSSHGGIWVNEQFF
abundance: .; v_gene: TRBV6-5; d_gene: .; j_gene: TRBJ1-1; CDR3nt: TGTGCCAGCAGTCGGGCAGGGAACACTGAAGCTTTCTTT; CDR3aa: CASSRAGNTEAFF
abundance: few; v_gene: TRBV10-3; d_gene: .; j_gene: TRBJ2-2; CDR3nt: TGTGCCATCGGCATCTCCGGGGAGCTGTTTTTT; CDR3aa: CAIGISGELFF
abundance: .; v_gene: TRBV28; d_gene: .; j_gene: TRBJ2-7; CDR3nt: TGTGCCAGCAGAATGGAGACGAACTACGAGCAGTACTTC; CDR3aa: CASRMETNYEQYF
abundance: .; v_gene: TRBV7-2; d_gene: TRBD1; j_gene: TRBJ2-6; CDR3nt: TGTGCCAGCAGCTTAGCCCAGGGGGCAGTTGGGGCCAACGTCCTGACTTTC; CDR3aa: CASSLAQGAVGANVLTF
abundance: .; v_gene: TRBV5-1; d_gene: TRBD2; j_gene: TRBJ2-3; CDR3nt: TGCGCCAGCAGCTACCTAGCGGGAGGGCCCTTCACAGATACGCAGTATTTT; CDR3aa: CASSYLAGGPFTDTQYF
abundance: once; v_gene: TRBV7-2; d_gene: .; j_gene: TRBJ2-2; CDR3nt: TGTGCCAGCAGCTTACGGGTGGGGAACACCGGGGAGCTGTTTTTT; CDR3aa: CASSLRVGNTGELFF